Listed below are T cell receptor beta chains from one sample, sequenced in a study of blood T cells in healthy people across ages. TCRdb passed the 5' RACE reads through MiXCR, listing each CDR3 protein once. The data contain around 1,500,000 distinct CDR3 sequences, 25% to 30% of them singletons. Sequencing was carried out using blood. The source of these receptors is a woman aged 30 to 39 in good health. Each CDR3 is given with its conserved first and last residue. The order of the fields is CDR3 protein, CDR3 DNA, J gene, clone size, D gene, V gene. A D gene is named only where the DNA matches it firmly. Clone size is shown for a subset of rows, as once, few, many or a class of expanded clone.

CDR3: CAIRDGQVTNQPQHF
DNA: TGTGCCATCAGGGATGGACAGGTTACAAATCAGCCCCAGCATTTT
J: TRBJ1-5
size: -
D: TRBD1
V: TRBV10-3

CDR3: CASSLFVGQGNTEAFF
DNA: TGTGCCAGCAGCTTATTCGTAGGACAGGGGAACACTGAAGCTTTCTTT
J: TRBJ1-1
size: -
D: TRBD1
V: TRBV7-6

CDR3: CASRSFSPTYNEQFF
DNA: TGCGCCAGCAGGTCCTTTAGCCCTACCTACAATGAGCAGTTCTTC
J: TRBJ2-1
size: few
D: -
V: TRBV5-1

CDR3: CASIRGQGSITDTQYF
DNA: TGCGCCAGCATCCGGGGACAGGGAAGTATCACAGATACGCAGTATTTT
J: TRBJ2-3
size: once
D: TRBD1
V: TRBV5-1

CDR3: CASSPRRGAGGRSDTQYF
DNA: TGTGCCAGCAGCCCCCGCCGAGGAGCGGGGGGGCGGTCAGATACGCAGTATTTT
J: TRBJ2-3
size: many
D: TRBD2
V: TRBV11-2

CDR3: CASSQDLRGRALHEQFF
DNA: TGTGCCAGCAGCCAAGATCTCCGCGGGAGGGCCCTCCATGAGCAGTTCTTC
J: TRBJ2-1
size: many
D: TRBD2
V: TRBV3-1

CDR3: CASSTQDGSEYGQYF
DNA: TGTGCCAGCAGCACCCAAGATGGGTCCGAATACGGGCAGTACTTC
J: TRBJ2-7
size: -
D: -
V: TRBV7-6

CDR3: CASIQRGGRYNEQFF
DNA: TGTGCCAGCATCCAAAGGGGGGGGAGATACAATGAGCAGTTCTTC
J: TRBJ2-1
size: many
D: -
V: TRBV7-2

CDR3: CASRPASPRGYTF
DNA: TGTGCCAGCCGGCCGGCCTCCCCCCGTGGCTACACCTTC
J: TRBJ1-2
size: many
D: -
V: TRBV28

CDR3: CSAEARKDFYGYTF
DNA: TGCAGTGCCGAAGCCAGGAAGGACTTCTATGGCTACACCTTC
J: TRBJ1-2
size: few
D: -
V: TRBV20-1

CDR3: CSVGGTETYEQYF
DNA: TGCAGCGTTGGGGGGACAGAAACCTACGAGCAGTACTTC
J: TRBJ2-7
size: many
D: TRBD1
V: TRBV29-1

CDR3: CASSLRGTENEKRFF
DNA: TGTGCCAGCAGCTTACGAGGGACTGAAAATGAAAAACGGTTTTTT
J: TRBJ1-4
size: once
D: -
V: TRBV11-2

CDR3: CASSYSGPVGMPAYEQYF
DNA: TGTGCCAGCAGTTACTCTGGTCCCGTGGGGATGCCGGCCTACGAGCAGTACTTC
J: TRBJ2-7
size: -
D: -
V: TRBV6-2/TRBV6-3

CDR3: CASSQAGDGNYGYTF
DNA: TGCGCCAGCAGCCAAGCTGGGGACGGTAACTATGGCTACACCTTC
J: TRBJ1-2
size: -
D: -
V: TRBV4-3

CDR3: CSARDGGRGYDGYTF
DNA: TGCAGTGCTAGAGATGGGGGCAGGGGATACGATGGCTACACCTTC
J: TRBJ1-2
size: -
D: -
V: TRBV20-1

CDR3: CATSRDLQGREGPQHF
DNA: TGTGCCACCAGCAGAGATCTCCAGGGCCGTGAGGGGCCCCAGCATTTT
J: TRBJ1-5
size: -
D: -
V: TRBV15

CDR3: CASSLPGGLNTEAFF
DNA: TGTGCCAGCAGCTTACCAGGGGGTTTGAACACTGAAGCTTTCTTT
J: TRBJ1-1
size: few
D: TRBD1
V: TRBV7-9

CDR3: CASRTSGRFGSYEQYF
DNA: TGTGCCAGCAGGACTAGCGGGAGGTTCGGTTCCTACGAGCAGTACTTC
J: TRBJ2-7
size: many
D: TRBD2
V: TRBV7-2

CDR3: CASSLPGDGGQPQHF
DNA: TGTGCCAGCAGCCTTCCAGGGGACGGGGGTCAGCCCCAGCATTTT
J: TRBJ1-5
size: -
D: -
V: TRBV21-1

CDR3: CASSLKAGGSTDTQYF
DNA: TGCGCCAGCAGCTTGAAGGCAGGGGGCAGCACAGATACGCAGTATTTT
J: TRBJ2-3
size: -
D: TRBD1
V: TRBV5-1

CDR3: CASSYSRGETDTQYF
DNA: TGTGCCAGCAGTTACTCGAGGGGGGAGACAGATACGCAGTATTTT
J: TRBJ2-3
size: -
D: -
V: TRBV6-5

CDR3: CASSQVRRTLNRNEQYF
DNA: TGTGCCAGCAGCCAAGTTCGTCGGACCCTCAACCGCAATGAGCAGTACTTC
J: TRBJ2-5
size: -
D: -
V: TRBV14

CDR3: CAWKESSASPLHF
DNA: TGTGCCTGGAAAGAGAGCTCTGCATCACCCCTCCACTTT
J: TRBJ1-6
size: many
D: -
V: TRBV30

CDR3: CASSGVQGTDTQYF
DNA: TGTGCCAGCAGTGGGGTTCAGGGCACAGATACGCAGTATTTT
J: TRBJ2-3
size: -
D: -
V: TRBV2

CDR3: CASSFLAGEGTQYF
DNA: TGTGCCAGCAGCTTTCTAGCGGGAGAGGGGACCCAGTACTTC
J: TRBJ2-5
size: -
D: TRBD2
V: TRBV7-8

CDR3: CAIPTGASYNEQFF
DNA: TGTGCCATCCCAACGGGGGCTAGTTACAATGAGCAGTTCTTC
J: TRBJ2-1
size: -
D: -
V: TRBV12-3/TRBV12-4

CDR3: CAGSPLHF
DNA: TGTGCCGGTTCACCCCTCCACTTT
J: TRBJ1-6
size: few
D: -
V: TRBV6-9

CDR3: CSAEGAYNAQYF
DNA: TGCAGTGCTGAGGGGGCATACAATGCGCAGTATTTT
J: TRBJ2-3
size: few
D: TRBD1
V: TRBV20-1

CDR3: CSVAVGETQYF
DNA: TGCAGCGTTGCAGTCGGGGAGACCCAGTACTTC
J: TRBJ2-5
size: many
D: -
V: TRBV29-1

CDR3: CASSRQGAPQETQYF
DNA: TGTGCCAGCAGCAGACAGGGGGCCCCTCAAGAGACCCAGTACTTC
J: TRBJ2-5
size: few
D: TRBD1
V: TRBV7-2

CDR3: CASTRSKGYTDTQYF
DNA: TGTGCCAGCACCCGCAGCAAGGGTTACACAGATACGCAGTATTTT
J: TRBJ2-3
size: -
D: -
V: TRBV27

CDR3: CATSGTPLAGEVQYF
DNA: TGTGCCACCAGCGGCACCCCACTAGCGGGAGAGGTGCAGTACTTC
J: TRBJ2-5
size: -
D: TRBD2
V: TRBV15

CDR3: CSARRGQGASNEQYF
DNA: TGCAGTGCCCGACGGGGACAGGGGGCTTCAAACGAGCAGTACTTC
J: TRBJ2-7
size: once
D: TRBD1
V: TRBV20-1

CDR3: CAWVPTGGYGAGYTF
DNA: TGTGCCTGGGTACCGACAGGCGGCTATGGGGCTGGCTACACCTTC
J: TRBJ1-2
size: -
D: -
V: TRBV30

CDR3: CSATRPAGGRYNEQFF
DNA: TGCAGTGCTACTCGACCCGCCGGGGGACGTTACAATGAGCAGTTCTTC
J: TRBJ2-1
size: few
D: -
V: TRBV20-1

CDR3: CASSLWPKGPLSYEQYF
DNA: TGTGCCAGCAGCCTCTGGCCAAAGGGTCCTTTATCCTACGAGCAGTACTTC
J: TRBJ2-7
size: few
D: -
V: TRBV11-2

CDR3: CASSSAQRRNTGELFF
DNA: TGCGCCAGCAGCTCAGCCCAGCGTCGCAACACCGGGGAGCTGTTTTTT
J: TRBJ2-2
size: -
D: -
V: TRBV5-1

CDR3: CASSVNPGSSDTQYF
DNA: TGCGCCAGCAGCGTCAACCCGGGATCATCAGATACGCAGTATTTT
J: TRBJ2-3
size: -
D: -
V: TRBV5-1

CDR3: CASSLAQGAGNTEAFF
DNA: TGCGCCAGCAGCTTGGCCCAAGGGGCCGGGAACACTGAAGCTTTCTTT
J: TRBJ1-1
size: -
D: -
V: TRBV5-1

CDR3: CASSQDQGDFTVNIQYF
DNA: TGCGCCAGCAGCCAAGATCAGGGGGACTTTACCGTTAACATTCAGTACTTC
J: TRBJ2-4
size: few
D: -
V: TRBV4-1

CDR3: CASSLKYPNTDTQYF
DNA: TGTGCCAGCAGTTTAAAGTACCCGAACACAGATACGCAGTATTTT
J: TRBJ2-3
size: -
D: -
V: TRBV28

CDR3: CSASLTKYEQYF
DNA: TGCAGTGCTAGTTTAACTAAATACGAGCAGTACTTC
J: TRBJ2-7
size: -
D: -
V: TRBV20-1

CDR3: CASSVGLAGGEQFF
DNA: TGTGCCAGCAGCGTAGGACTAGCGGGGGGTGAGCAGTTCTTC
J: TRBJ2-1
size: many
D: TRBD2
V: TRBV9

CDR3: CASSVGNNEQYF
DNA: TGTGCCAGCAGCGTAGGGAACAATGAGCAGTACTTC
J: TRBJ2-5
size: -
D: -
V: TRBV9

CDR3: CSVHADNTEAFF
DNA: TGCAGTGTTCACGCGGATAACACTGAAGCTTTCTTT
J: TRBJ1-1
size: few
D: -
V: TRBV20-1

CDR3: CASVLSGQVAYEQYF
DNA: TGTGCCAGCGTTCTCTCCGGACAGGTGGCCTACGAGCAGTACTTC
J: TRBJ2-7
size: many
D: TRBD1
V: TRBV5-5

CDR3: CASRRTSGRPDTQYF
DNA: TGTGCCAGCAGGCGGACTAGCGGGAGACCAGATACGCAGTATTTT
J: TRBJ2-3
size: -
D: TRBD2
V: TRBV7-2

CDR3: CASSQSDRGTVQGTQYF
DNA: TGCGCCAGCAGCCAAAGCGATCGCGGGACAGTACAAGGGACCCAGTACTTC
J: TRBJ2-5
size: -
D: -
V: TRBV4-1

CDR3: CATSRDMTALNYEQYF
DNA: TGTGCCACCAGCAGAGATATGACAGCACTAAACTACGAGCAGTACTTC
J: TRBJ2-7
size: many
D: -
V: TRBV15

CDR3: CASTLLLEGGYNEQFF
DNA: TGCGCCAGCACCCTACTCCTGGAGGGAGGATACAATGAGCAGTTCTTC
J: TRBJ2-1
size: few
D: -
V: TRBV5-1

CDR3: CASNQGAGPAYEQYF
DNA: TGTGCCAGCAACCAAGGTGCGGGTCCCGCCTACGAGCAGTACTTC
J: TRBJ2-7
size: few
D: -
V: TRBV2